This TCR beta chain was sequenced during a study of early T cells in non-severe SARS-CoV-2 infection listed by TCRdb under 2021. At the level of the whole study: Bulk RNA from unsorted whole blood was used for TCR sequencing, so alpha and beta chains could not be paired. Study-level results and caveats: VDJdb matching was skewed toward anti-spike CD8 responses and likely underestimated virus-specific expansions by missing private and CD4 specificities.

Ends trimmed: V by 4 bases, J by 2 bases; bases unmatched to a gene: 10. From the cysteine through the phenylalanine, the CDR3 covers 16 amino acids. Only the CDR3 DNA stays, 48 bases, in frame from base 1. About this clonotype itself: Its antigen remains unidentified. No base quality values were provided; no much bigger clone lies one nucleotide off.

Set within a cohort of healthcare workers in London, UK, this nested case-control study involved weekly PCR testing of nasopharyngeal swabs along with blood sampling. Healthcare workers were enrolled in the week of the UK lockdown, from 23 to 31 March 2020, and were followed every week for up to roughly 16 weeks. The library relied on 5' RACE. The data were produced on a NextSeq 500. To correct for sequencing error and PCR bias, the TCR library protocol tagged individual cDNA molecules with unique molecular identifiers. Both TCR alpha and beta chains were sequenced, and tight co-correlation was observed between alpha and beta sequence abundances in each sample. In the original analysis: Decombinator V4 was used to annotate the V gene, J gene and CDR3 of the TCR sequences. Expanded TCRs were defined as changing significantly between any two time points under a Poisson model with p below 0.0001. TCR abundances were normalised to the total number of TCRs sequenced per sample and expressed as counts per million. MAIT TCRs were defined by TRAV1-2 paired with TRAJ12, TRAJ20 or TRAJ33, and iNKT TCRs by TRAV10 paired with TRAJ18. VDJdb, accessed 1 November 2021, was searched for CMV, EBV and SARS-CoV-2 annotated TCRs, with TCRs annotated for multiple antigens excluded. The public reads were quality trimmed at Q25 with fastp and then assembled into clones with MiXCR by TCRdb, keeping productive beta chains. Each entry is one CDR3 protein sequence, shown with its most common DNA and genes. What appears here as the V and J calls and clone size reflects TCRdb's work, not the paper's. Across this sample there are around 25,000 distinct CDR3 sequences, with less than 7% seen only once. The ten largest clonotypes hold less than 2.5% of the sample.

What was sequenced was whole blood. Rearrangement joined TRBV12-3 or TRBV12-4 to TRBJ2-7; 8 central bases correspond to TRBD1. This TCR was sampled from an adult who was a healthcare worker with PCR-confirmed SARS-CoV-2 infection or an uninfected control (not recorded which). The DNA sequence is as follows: TGTGCCAGCAGTTCCCGTTGGGACAGGAGCACCTACGAGCAGTACTTC. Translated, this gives CASSSRWDRSTYEQYF.